This T cell receptor beta chain was recovered during a study of neoadjuvant anti-PD-1 for oral cavity cancer listed by TCRdb under 2021. Background for the entire study: Before curative-intent surgical resection, most patients were given three to four biweekly doses of nivolumab at 3 mg/kg. A fourth nivolumab dose was given around day 43 to patients without progression, and definitive surgical resection was performed in those patients on days 50-56. Responders were defined as patients with complete response, partial response or stable disease by RECIST 1.1; non-responders were defined as patients with progression. There were some 13 patients in the parent correlative cohort, and the response rate was around 30%.

There are 16 amino acids in the CDR3, from cysteine to phenylalanine inclusive. The kept DNA is CDR3 alone, 48 bases in frame from the first base. Trimming removed 0 bases from V and 2 bases from J, leaving 8 bases between the germline ends. For CDR1 and CDR2, the germline V gene (reference sequence) lists MNHEY and SMNVEV. Results and caveats for the whole study, not just this receptor: Higher pretreatment blood Treg/Th17 ratios correlated with higher pretreatment blood TCRbeta clonality and lower post-treatment tumor TCRbeta clonality. Larger post-treatment sizes of preexisting intratumoral clones correlated with greater tumor shrinkage, suggesting expansion of preexisting clones contributed to response. TCR analyses included only three patients per response group, and the authors called for larger cohorts for validation.

Survey sequencing of tumors used two replicates per sample, and the tumor libraries mostly started from 4.5 to 6 ug of input genomic DNA. The immunoSEQ hsTCRbeta kit was used to prepare TCRbeta libraries, following the manufacturer's instructions. Sequencing of the completed libraries took place using an Illumina NovaSeq 6000 S4 flow cell after they had been pooled to about 3 nM. As for the authors' bioinformatics: Raw data preprocessing and quality control were performed with the immunoSEQ Analyzer. The analysis was restricted to productive rearrangements, with each unique CDR3 amino acid sequence defining a clonotype. Repertoire clonality was estimated as the Gini-Simpson index, computed with the R package tcR. Gini indices were compared with Student's t test, and associations with tumor size change were assessed by Pearson correlation. TCRdb retrieved this table from immuneACCESS and kept in-frame rearrangements only. Not all clones are present; in checked studies, unresolved V genes account for under half, and no reason is known for the remainder. V and J calls and clone size follow that table, whereas D and trimming were derived from the DNA. This sample lists tens of thousands of clones; roughly 29% were detected once. The ten biggest clones cover about 16% of the sample.

This specimen's time point label, per the study, means: after neoadjuvant nivolumab, at surgical resection. Patients had been newly diagnosed with stage II-IVA oral cavity squamous cell carcinoma, and no prior systemic or radiation treatment had been given to the patients. The cohort was made up of patients with locally advanced, HPV-negative oral cavity squamous cell carcinoma. The samples were obtained from a longitudinal correlative study of a single-arm phase II trial testing neoadjuvant nivolumab in oral cavity squamous cell carcinoma. Subject-matched pre- and post-treatment PBMCs and tumors from three responders and three non-responders were subjected to genomic DNA-based TCRbeta sequencing. The Maxwell RSC DNA from Tissue kit was used to isolate genomic DNA from tumor tissue. Note on this clone: Which antigen it targets is not known. No much larger clone exists at a distance of one base, and base qualities are not known.

Specimen: tumor tissue, collected after nivolumab (anti-PD-1) treatment. This TCR derives from a person aged 35-79 years with oral cavity squamous cell carcinoma. The chain uses TRBV27 and TRBJ2-6; TRBD1 could be the D gene, as 5 bases match. Read as DNA, the sequence is TGTGCCAGCAGTTTATCACCCAGGGCTGGGGCCAACGTCCTGACTTTC. Its coded protein is CASSLSPRAGANVLTF.